Listed below are T cell receptor beta chains from one sample, sequenced in a study of T cells in localized non-small cell lung cancer. The data were produced by immunoSEQ multiplex PCR, yet TCRdb's version contains in-frame clones alone and is incomplete. The data hold over 10,000 clones, with roughly 30% observed a single time. Source: lung tumor tissue, taken before any cancer treatment. The receptors stem from a female donor aged 60 or older with stage I lung adenocarcinoma. Both conserved end residues are part of each CDR3. D genes are given only for firm matches. The size of a clone is reported for some rows only, either as once, few or many, or as a class for expanded clones.

>NA|TRBJ1-3|TRBV7-7|few
CASSLEARGNTIYF
TGTGCCAGCAGCTTAGAAGCCCGAGGAAACACCATATATTTT
>NA|TRBJ1-3|TRBV7-1|NA
CASSLGAASGNTIYF
TGTGCCAGCAGCTTAGGAGCGGCCTCTGGAAACACCATATATTTT
>NA|TRBJ1-1|TRBV30|NA
CAWSPGPDSAFF
TGTGCCTGGAGCCCAGGGCCCGATTCAGCTTTCTTT
>NA|TRBJ1-2|TRBV6-8|many
CASNYKDRYYGYTF
TGTGCCAGCAACTATAAGGACCGCTACTATGGCTACACCTTC
>NA|TRBJ2-1|TRBV15|NA
CATSRDRRGLRDEQFF
TGTGCCACCAGCAGAGATAGGAGAGGCCTGAGGGATGAGCAGTTCTTC
>NA|TRBJ2-4|TRBV11-3|many
CASSLEGGQAKNIQYF
TGTGCCAGCAGCTTAGAAGGAGGCCAAGCCAAAAACATTCAGTACTTC
>NA|TRBJ2-7|TRBV14|NA
CASSLVPAYEQYF
TGTGCCAGCAGCCTCGTGCCTGCTTACGAGCAGTACTTC
>TRBD2|TRBJ2-1|TRBV6-8|NA
CASSDSTSGSNEQFF
TGTGCCAGCAGTGACTCGACTAGCGGGAGCAATGAGCAGTTCTTC
>NA|TRBJ1-1|TRBV11-3|few
CASSLVGGGTEAFF
TGTGCCAGCAGCTTAGTCGGGGGAGGCACTGAAGCTTTCTTT
>TRBD2|TRBJ2-3|TRBV28|few
CASSFSAGESDTQYF
TGTGCCAGCAGTTTCTCAGCGGGAGAGTCGGATACGCAGTATTTT
>NA|TRBJ2-7|TRBV15|NA
CATSRERGAYEQYF
TGTGCCACCAGCAGAGAAAGGGGGGCCTACGAGCAGTACTTC
>TRBD2|TRBJ2-7|TRBV6-8|NA
CASSYSNTGGLGFSREQYF
TGTGCCAGCAGTTACTCGAATACGGGAGGCCTCGGCTTTTCACGAGAGCAGTACTTC
>NA|TRBJ1-2|TRBV19|NA
CASSIGTGLIGYTF
TGTGCCAGTAGTATAGGTACGGGGTTGATTGGCTACACCTTC
>NA|TRBJ2-3|TRBV18|NA
CASSQTLGPPTDTQYF
TGTGCCAGCTCACAAACACTGGGACCTCCCACAGATACGCAGTATTTT
>TRBD1|TRBJ1-6|TRBV28|NA
CASSFPDRDNSPLHF
TGTGCCAGCAGTTTCCCCGACAGGGATAATTCACCCCTCCACTTT
>NA|TRBJ2-7|TRBV11-3|medium-sized
CASSLWQTRSYEQYF
TGTGCCAGCAGCTTATGGCAGACTCGCTCCTACGAGCAGTACTTC
>TRBD1|TRBJ2-3|TRBV4-1|few
CASSLGTGMGTDTQYF
TGCGCCAGCAGCCTAGGGACAGGGATGGGCACAGATACGCAGTATTTT
>NA|TRBJ1-1|TRBV23-1|NA
CASSQGGGPNTEAFF
TGCGCCAGCAGCCAAGGAGGGGGACCGAACACTGAAGCTTTCTTT
>TRBD2|TRBJ2-5|TRBV30|NA
CAWGGLAGAAQYF
TGTGCCTGGGGCGGACTAGCGGGGGCGGCCCAGTACTTC
>NA|TRBJ2-3|TRBV30|medium-sized
CAWSAGGSTDTQYF
TGTGCCTGGAGTGCGGGTGGGAGCACAGATACGCAGTATTTT
>NA|TRBJ1-1|TRBV11-3|few
CASSRKSGPGSNTEAFF
TGTGCCAGCAGCCGTAAAAGTGGCCCAGGTTCGAACACTGAAGCTTTCTTT
>NA|TRBJ2-5|TRBV18|NA
CASSLNSETQYF
TGTGCCAGCTCACTCAACTCGGAGACCCAGTACTTC